This T cell receptor (beta chain) derives from a study of T cells in Graves' hyperthyroidism and ophthalmopathy. CDR1 SGHAT and CDR2 FQNNGV come from the germline V gene. CDR3 length: 15 amino acids. The V end lost 2 bases, the J end lost 1 base, and 11 bases lay between the germline ends. This clonotype appeared many times. Its matching antigen is unknown. Findings of the study overall: In the blood, most expanded thyroid clonotypes above 0.001 appeared as well. In validation, the model predicted ophthalmopathy. These predictions came a median roughly six months before onset.

Ophthalmopathy patients had moderate-to-severe active disease, CAS ≥3, NOSPECS ≥4, and disease duration under 3 months. Used for diagnoses were clinical symptoms, serum thyroxine and TRAb, thyroid ultrasound and orbital computed tomography. Researchers took RNA transcripts and amplified the TCR beta CDR3 regions from them. With the HTBI primer set, the TCR CDR3 went through a first round of RT-PCR. TCRdb independently ran MiXCR on the multiplex PCR reads; one entry per CDR3 protein. The sample contains about 640,000 distinct CDR3 sequences, around 20% of which appear only once. The sequenced sample consisted of blood. The V call is TRBV11-2, the J call TRBJ1-1; no firm D call. This TCR came from a man aged 30-40 years with Graves' ophthalmopathy. The CDR3: CASSLLPGGNTEAFF. CDR3 in DNA: TGTGCCAGCAGCTTACTCCCCGGTGGGAACACTGAAGCTTTCTTT.